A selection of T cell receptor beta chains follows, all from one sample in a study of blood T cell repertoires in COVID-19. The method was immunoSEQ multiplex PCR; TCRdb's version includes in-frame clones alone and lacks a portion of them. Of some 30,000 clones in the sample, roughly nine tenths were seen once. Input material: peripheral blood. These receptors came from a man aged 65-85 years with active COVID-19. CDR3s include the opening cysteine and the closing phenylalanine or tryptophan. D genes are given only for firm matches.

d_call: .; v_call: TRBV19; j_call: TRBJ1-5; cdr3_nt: TGTGCCAGTAGTAAGGGAGGGGACTATCAGCCCCAGCATTTT; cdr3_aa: CASSKGGDYQPQHF
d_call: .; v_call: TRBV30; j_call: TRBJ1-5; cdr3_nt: TGTGCCTGGAGAGGGAAAGGGGCTAGCAATCAGCCCCAGCATTTT; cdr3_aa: CAWRGKGASNQPQHF
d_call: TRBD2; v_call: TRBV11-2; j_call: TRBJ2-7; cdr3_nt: TGTGCCAGCAGCTCATCGGGAGGGGAGTCCTACGAGCAGTACTTC; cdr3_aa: CASSSSGGESYEQYF
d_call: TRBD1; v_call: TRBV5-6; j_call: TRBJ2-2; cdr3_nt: TGTGCCAGCAGAAGACAGGGTGACGGGGAGCTGTTTTTT; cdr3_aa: CASRRQGDGELFF
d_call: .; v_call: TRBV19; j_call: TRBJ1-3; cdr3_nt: TGTGCCAGTAGACAGGCAGGCTTCTCTGGAAACACCATATATTTT; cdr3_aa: CASRQAGFSGNTIYF
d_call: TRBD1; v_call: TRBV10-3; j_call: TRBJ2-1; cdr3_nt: TGTGCCATCGGGGCAGGGGGCTACGATGAGCAGTTCTTC; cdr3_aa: CAIGAGGYDEQFF
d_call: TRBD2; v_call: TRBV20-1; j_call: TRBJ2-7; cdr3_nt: TGCAGTGCTTCGGGGGGGTTAGTGCAGTACTTC; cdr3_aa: CSASGGLVQYF
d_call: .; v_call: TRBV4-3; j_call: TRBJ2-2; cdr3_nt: TGCGCCAGCAGCCGATCAGACACCGGGGAGCTGTTTTTT; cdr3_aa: CASSRSDTGELFF
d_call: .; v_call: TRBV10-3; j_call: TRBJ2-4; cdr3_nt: TGTGCCATCAGTGAGAGTACAGGGCTAGCCAAAAACATTCAGTACTTC; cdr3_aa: CAISESTGLAKNIQYF
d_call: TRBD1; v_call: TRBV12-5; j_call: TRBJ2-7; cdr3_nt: TGTGCTAGTGGTCGGGACAGAGCCTACGAGCAGTACTTC; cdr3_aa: CASGRDRAYEQYF
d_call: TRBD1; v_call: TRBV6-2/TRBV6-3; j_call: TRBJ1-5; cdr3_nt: TGTGCCAGCAGTTACTCGACAGGGCGGGGTCAGCCCCAGCATTTT; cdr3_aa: CASSYSTGRGQPQHF
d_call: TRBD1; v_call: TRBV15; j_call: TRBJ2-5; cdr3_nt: TGTGCCACCAGCAGAGGGACAGGCGGGGAGACCCAGTACTTC; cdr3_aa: CATSRGTGGETQYF
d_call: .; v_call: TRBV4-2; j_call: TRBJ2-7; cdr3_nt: TGTGCCAGCAGCCAAGAGTACCAGGGTATCGACGAGCAGTACTTC; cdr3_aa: CASSQEYQGIDEQYF
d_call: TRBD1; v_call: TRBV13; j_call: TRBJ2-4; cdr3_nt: TGTGCCAGCAGCATCCAGGGGGCTCGGAACATTCAGTACTTC; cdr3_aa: CASSIQGARNIQYF
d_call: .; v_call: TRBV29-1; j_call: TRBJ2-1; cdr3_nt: TGCAGCGTTGAAGGCCGGAGCGGAGGCTACAATGAGCAGTTCTTC; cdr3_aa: CSVEGRSGGYNEQFF
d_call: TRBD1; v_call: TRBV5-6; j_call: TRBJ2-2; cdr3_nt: TGTGCCAGCAGCTTCGGTCCGGGACAGGGAATGACCGGGGAGCTGTTTTTT; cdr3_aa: CASSFGPGQGMTGELFF
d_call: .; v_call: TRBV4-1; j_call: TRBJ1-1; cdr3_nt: TGCGCCAGCAGTCGCACAGTGGACACTGAAGCTTTCTTT; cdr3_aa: CASSRTVDTEAFF
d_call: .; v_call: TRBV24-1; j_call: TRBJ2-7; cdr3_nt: TGTGCCACCAGTGATTTTCGGGCGGGACTCTACGAGCAGTACTTC; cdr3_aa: CATSDFRAGLYEQYF
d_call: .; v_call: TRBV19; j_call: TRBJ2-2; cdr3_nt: TGTGCCAGTAGTATAGGGAGGTGGAGCACCGGGGAGCTGTTTTTT; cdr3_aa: CASSIGRWSTGELFF
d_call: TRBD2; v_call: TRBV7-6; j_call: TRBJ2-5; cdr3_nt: TGTGCCAGCAGCTTATCTAGGAGCGGGAGGGAAGAGACCCAGTACTTC; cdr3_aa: CASSLSRSGREETQYF
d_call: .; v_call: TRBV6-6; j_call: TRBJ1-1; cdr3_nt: TGTGCCAGCAGTTTACGGCAGGGAGCTTTCTTT; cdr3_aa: CASSLRQGAFF
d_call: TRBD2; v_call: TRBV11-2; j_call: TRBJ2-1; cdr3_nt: TGTGCCAGCAGCCCCTTGGCTAGCGGGCCTAGCTCCTACAATGAGCAGTTCTTC; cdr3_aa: CASSPLASGPSSYNEQFF
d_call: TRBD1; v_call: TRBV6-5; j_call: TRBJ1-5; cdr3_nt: TGTGCCAGCACAGGGGGTAATCAGCCCCAGCATTTT; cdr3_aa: CASTGGNQPQHF